This T cell receptor (beta chain) comes out of a study of cytomegalovirus exposure and HLA in healthy donors. Notes on the study in general: An observed cluster of highly shared sequence variants was recorded as a likely sequencing artifact. Being productive about 87% or about 30% of the time was typical of most TCR beta V segments in an earlier analysis. According to the study, roughly 160 TCR beta chains were cytomegalovirus-associated.

The primer mix had 60 Vbeta and 13 Jbeta primers. TCRdb keeps only in-frame clones here, not all; method: immunoSEQ multiplex PCR. The top ten hold 2.5% to 3.5% of the sample, which has under 65,000 clones, 82% seen once. Trimming cost V 2 bases and J 5 bases; bases outside gene matches: 17. The CDR3 length is 19 residues. CDR1 is SGHAT and CDR2 is FQNNGV in the germline V gene. Comment on this clone: Its antigen is not known.

This TCR was sampled from a woman in her late teens or twenties in good health and CMV-seronegative. Sequencing was performed on PBMCs. The chain recombines TRBV11-2 with TRBJ1-1, with 10 bases lining up with TRBD1. In DNA form, the CDR3 reads TGTGCCAGCAGCTTAAGGCTCGGGTCCGGGACAGGGGACGCAACTGAAGCTTTCTTT. Translated: CASSLRLGSGTGDATEAFF.